This T cell receptor (beta chain) was captured by sequencing in a study of cytomegalovirus exposure and HLA in healthy donors. Study-level findings and limits: TCR beta V- and J-gene trimming, according to a later analysis, was linked to a missense DCLRE1C variant. Of the V segments, some could not be distinguished, including TRBV6-2 and TRBV6-3, and were excluded. The availability of immune exposure information extended only to CMV serostatus. Productive status was seen about 90% or about 30% of the time for most TCR beta V segments in an earlier analysis.

Comments on this clone: The target antigen is unknown.

The CDR3 sequence is 13 residues long. Trimming shortened V by 1 base and J by 5 bases, and 6 bases separated the two germline ends. Looked up from germline, CDR1 is LGHNA and CDR2 is YNFKEQ. Vbeta (60) and Jbeta (13) primers were used in the PCR. Repertoires were generated with immunoSEQ multiplex PCR, while TCRdb's copy carries only in-frame clones and drops some. The sample has approximately 170,000 clones, around 68% seen once. This receptor was taken from a man in his forties in good health and CMV-seronegative. Sequenced sample: PBMCs. The chain combines TRBV4-2 with TRBJ2-1; maybe TRBD2 (6 bases). The CDR3 bases are TGTGCCAGCAGCCAAGGGGGGGACAATGAGCAGTTCTTC. Protein product: CASSQGGDNEQFF.